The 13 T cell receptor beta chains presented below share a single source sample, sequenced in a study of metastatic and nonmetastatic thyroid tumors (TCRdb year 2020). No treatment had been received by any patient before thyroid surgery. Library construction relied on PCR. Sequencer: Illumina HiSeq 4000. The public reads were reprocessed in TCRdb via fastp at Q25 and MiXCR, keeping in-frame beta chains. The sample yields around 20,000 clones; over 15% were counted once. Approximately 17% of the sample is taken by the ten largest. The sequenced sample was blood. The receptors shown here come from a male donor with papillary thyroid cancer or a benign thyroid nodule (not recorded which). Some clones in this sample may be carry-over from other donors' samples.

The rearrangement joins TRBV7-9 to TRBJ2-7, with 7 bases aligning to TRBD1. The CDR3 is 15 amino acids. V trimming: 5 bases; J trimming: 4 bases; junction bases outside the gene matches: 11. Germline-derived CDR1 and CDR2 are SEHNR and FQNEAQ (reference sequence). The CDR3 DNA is TGTGCCAGCAGCAGCCCCGGGACAGCCAATTACGAGCAGTACTTC. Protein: CASSSPGTANYEQYF.

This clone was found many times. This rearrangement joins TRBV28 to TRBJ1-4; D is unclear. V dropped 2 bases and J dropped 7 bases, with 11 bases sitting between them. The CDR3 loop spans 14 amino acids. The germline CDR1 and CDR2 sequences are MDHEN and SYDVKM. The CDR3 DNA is TGTGCCAGCAGTTTAGGTGGGGAGGGTGAAAAACTGTTTTTT. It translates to CASSLGGEGEKLFF.

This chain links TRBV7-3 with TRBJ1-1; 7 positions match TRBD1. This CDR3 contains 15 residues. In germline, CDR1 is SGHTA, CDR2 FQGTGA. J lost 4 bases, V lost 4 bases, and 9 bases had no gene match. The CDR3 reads CASSSGGGWATEAFF. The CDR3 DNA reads TGTGCCAGCAGCTCAGGGGGAGGGTGGGCCACTGAAGCTTTCTTT. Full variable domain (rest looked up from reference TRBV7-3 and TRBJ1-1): GAGVSQTPSNKVTEKGKYVELRCDPISGHTALYWYRQSLGQGPEFLIYFQGTGAADDSGLPNDRFFAVRPEGSVSTLKIQRTERGDSAVYLCASSSGGGWATEAFFGQGTRLTVV.

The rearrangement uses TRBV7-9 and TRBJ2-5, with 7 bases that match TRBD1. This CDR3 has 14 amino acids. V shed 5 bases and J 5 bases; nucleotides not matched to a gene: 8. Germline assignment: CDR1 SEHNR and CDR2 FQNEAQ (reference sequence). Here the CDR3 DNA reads TGTGCCAGCAGCCTAGGGACAGCGCGGGAGACCCAGTACTTC. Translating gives CASSLGTARETQYF.

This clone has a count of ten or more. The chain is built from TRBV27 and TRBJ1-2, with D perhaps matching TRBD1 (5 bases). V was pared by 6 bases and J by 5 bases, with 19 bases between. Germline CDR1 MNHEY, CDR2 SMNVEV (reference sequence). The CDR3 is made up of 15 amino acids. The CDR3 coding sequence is TGTGCCAGCAGGTTCGCGGGGGGGACTTTTTATGGCTACACCTTC. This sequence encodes CASRFAGGTFYGYTF.

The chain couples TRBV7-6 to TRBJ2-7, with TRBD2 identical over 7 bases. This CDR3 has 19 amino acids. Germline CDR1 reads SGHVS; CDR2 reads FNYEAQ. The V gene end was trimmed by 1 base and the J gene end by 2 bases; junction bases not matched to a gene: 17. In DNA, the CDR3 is TGTGCCAGCAGCTTAGGACCTCCGCCGGGACTATCGGGGACCTACGAGCAGTACTTC. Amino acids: CASSLGPPPGLSGTYEQYF. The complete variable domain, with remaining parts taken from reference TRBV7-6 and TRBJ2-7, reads GAGVSQSPRYKVTKRGQDVALRCDPISGHVSLYWYRQALGQGPEFLTYFNYEAQQDKSGLPNDRFSAERPEGSISTLTIQRTEQRDSAMYRCASSLGPPPGLSGTYEQYFGPGTRLTVT.

The CDR3 loop is CASSAYSTDTQYF. CDR3 DNA: TGTGCCAGCAGCGCCTATAGCACAGATACGCAGTATTTT. This chain joins TRBV7-6 and TRBJ2-3; no clear D gene. The CDR3 is 13 residues long. V was clipped by 5 bases and J by 0 bases, with 6 bases between them. Per the germline V gene, CDR1 is SGHVS and CDR2 is FNYEAQ.

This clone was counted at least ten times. The chain's CDR3 is CASSIGLAGVRTYEQYF. Written as DNA, the CDR3 is TGTGCCAGCAGCATAGGACTAGCGGGAGTTCGGACCTACGAGCAGTACTTC. The J gene is TRBJ2-7, the V gene TRBV5-6; 13 nucleotides agree with TRBD2. The CDR3 length is 17 residues. Germline V gives CDR1 SGHDT, CDR2 YYEEEE. The V segment lost 4 bases and the J segment 2 bases; nucleotides outside the gene matches: 9.

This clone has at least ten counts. CDR3: CSAVDRGKIQPQHF. As DNA, the CDR3 is TGCAGTGCTGTGGACAGGGGCAAGATTCAGCCCCAGCATTTT. The chain joins TRBV20-1 to TRBJ1-5; 9 bases are a match to TRBD1. The V gene end was trimmed by 5 bases and the J gene end by 6 bases; junction bases not matched to a gene: 8. Per the germline V gene, CDR1 is DFQATT and CDR2 is SNEGSKA (reference sequence). This CDR3 is 14 amino acids long.

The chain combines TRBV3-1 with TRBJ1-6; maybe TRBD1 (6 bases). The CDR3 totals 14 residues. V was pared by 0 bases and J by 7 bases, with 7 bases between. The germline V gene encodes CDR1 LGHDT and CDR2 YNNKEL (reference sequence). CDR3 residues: CASSQDRGNSPLHF. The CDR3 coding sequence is TGTGCCAGCAGCCAAGACAGGGGAAATTCACCCCTCCACTTT.

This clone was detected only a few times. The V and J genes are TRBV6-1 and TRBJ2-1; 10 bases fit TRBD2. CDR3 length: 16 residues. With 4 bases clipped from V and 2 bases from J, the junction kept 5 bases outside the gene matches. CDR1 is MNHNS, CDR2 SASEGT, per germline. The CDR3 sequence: CASSVASGSPYNEQFF. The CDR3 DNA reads TGTGCCAGCAGTGTGGCTAGCGGGAGTCCCTACAATGAGCAGTTCTTC.

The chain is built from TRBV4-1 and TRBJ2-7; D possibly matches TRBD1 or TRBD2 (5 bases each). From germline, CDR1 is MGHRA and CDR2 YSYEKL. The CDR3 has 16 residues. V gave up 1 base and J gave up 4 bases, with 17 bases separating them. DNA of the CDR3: TGCGCCAGCAGCCAAGTAGCCGGGACGATCGATTACGAGCAGTACTTC. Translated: CASSQVAGTIDYEQYF.

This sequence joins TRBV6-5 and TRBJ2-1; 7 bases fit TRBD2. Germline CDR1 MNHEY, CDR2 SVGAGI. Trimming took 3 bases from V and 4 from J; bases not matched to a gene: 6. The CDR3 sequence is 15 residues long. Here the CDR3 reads CASSYRGGTYNEQFF. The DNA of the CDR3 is TGTGCCAGCAGTTATCGGGGAGGGACGTACAATGAGCAGTTCTTC.